This T cell receptor (beta chain) was sequenced for a study of shared clonotypes between healthy human individuals. Every contributor of samples was a Caucasian grown-up residing in Nashville, Tennessee. Assay execution took place at the deep level. Produced via immunoSEQ multiplex PCR; TCRdb's table is partial and in-frame only. In the table there are under 750,000 clones, around 70% of which are singletons. Points from the study as a whole: Memory subsets had estimated richness that was generally smaller than that of naive subsets. Genetic and exposure-history diversity was limited by the few donors.

This clone was seen at least ten times. Its target is not known. CDR1 and CDR2 from the germline V gene are SQVTM and ANQGSEA. Trimming cost V 3 bases and J 4 bases, with 26 bases left between them. This CDR3 is built from 18 residues. Material for sequencing was memory CD4+ T cells sorted from blood. Subset described: CD45RA-negative fraction. The chain employs TRBV29-1 and TRBJ2-3; D possibly matches TRBD1 or TRBD2 (7 bases each). The TCR sequence derives from a woman between 25 and 40 years old in good health. In DNA form, the CDR3 reads TGCAGCGTTGACGCCGGCTCAGGGGGGGAGGGCCTGTCAGATACGCAGTATTTT. This codes for CSVDAGSGGEGLSDTQYF.